This T cell receptor beta chain stems from a study of blood T cell repertoires in COVID-19. Across the study: The United States, Italy and Spain provided the acute and convalescent COVID-19 samples. PBMCs, B-cell-depleted T cells, or T cells were the source of the cDNA or gDNA that made up the material.

The table came from immunoSEQ multiplex PCR; TCRdb's copy has only in-frame clones and leaves some out. The sample contains some 60,000 clones, 80% to 85% of which appear only once. The length of the CDR3 is 15 residues. Germline values: CDR1 SGHRS, CDR2 YFSETQ. V trimming: 5 bases; J trimming: 0 bases; junction bases outside the gene matches: 5. This sequence was found in a human donor in a cohort sampled during active COVID-19. The V gene is TRBV5-1, the J gene TRBJ2-1; 7 positions agree with TRBD1. The sequenced material came from peripheral blood. The CDR3 bases are TGCGCCAGCAGGGACTCAGGGGGCTCCTACAATGAGCAGTTCTTC. This encodes CASRDSGGSYNEQFF.